These 23 T cell receptor beta chains came from one sample sequenced in a study of T cell changes during pregnancy in multiple sclerosis (dated by TCRdb to between 2018 and 2021). Libraries were made using the immunoSEQ multiplex PCR assay. The clones in this table, taken by TCRdb from immuneACCESS, are in-frame only. Not every clone is retained; where verified, under half of the shortfall comes from an unresolved V gene, and the cause of the rest is unknown. A total of tens of thousands of clones appear in this sample, 91% of them only once. Of the sample, more than 0.65% falls within the top ten clones. The sequencing used CD4+ T cells from peripheral blood mononuclear cells, collected in the third trimester of pregnancy. These receptor sequences come from a female donor in good health, enrolled as a control in a pregnancy study.

The chain uses TRBV4-1 and TRBJ2-1; 9 bases fit TRBD2. Germline V CDR1 and CDR2: MGHRA, YSYEKL. The CDR3 runs 15 residues. V was pared by 4 bases and J by 6 bases, with 7 bases of the junction left unmatched. CDR3 residues: CASSPLGLAPNEQFF. The CDR3 coding sequence is TGCGCCAGCAGCCCTCTGGGACTAGCCCCCAATGAGCAGTTCTTC.

The chain has TRBV7-2 and TRBJ2-1; possibly TRBD2 for D (6 bases). This CDR3 region has 15 residues. The germline V gene has CDR1 SGHTA and CDR2 FQGNSA. V gave up 0 bases and J gave up 3 bases, with 9 bases separating them. CDR3: CASSLAQGLYNEQFF. For the CDR3, the DNA is TGTGCCAGCAGCTTAGCGCAGGGACTCTACAATGAGCAGTTCTTC.

V usage is TRBV19 and J usage is TRBJ1-5, with 12 bases matching TRBD1. Germline lookup yields CDR1 LNHDA and CDR2 SQIVND (reference sequence). CDR3 size: 21 residues. With 3 bases clipped from V and 1 base from J, the junction kept 16 bases outside the gene matches. The CDR3 loop is CASSIDPAGTGGARSNQPQHF. CDR3 bases: TGTGCCAGTAGTATTGATCCCGCCGGGACAGGGGGCGCGCGGAGCAATCAGCCCCAGCATTTT.

The sample holds one count of this clone. The gene calls are TRBV7-8 and TRBJ2-3; 14 bases are a match to TRBD2. Germline V gives CDR1 SGHVS, CDR2 FQNEAQ. The V and J ends lost 4 bases and 6 bases, in that order; junction bases with no gene match: 9. CDR3 size: 17 residues. Written as DNA, the CDR3 is TGTGCCAGCAGCTCTGGCAGACTAGCGGGAGGGGACGATACGCAGTATTTT. The encoded protein is CASSSGRLAGGDDTQYF.

This chain joins TRBV11-3 and TRBJ2-7, with a tentative D call TRBD1 (6 bases). The V end was cut by 2 bases, the J end by 7 bases, with 9 bases between. CDR3 length equals 12 residues. The germline V gene has CDR1 SGHNT and CDR2 YENEEA. The CDR3 spells CASSLQGREQYF. The CDR3 bases are TGTGCCAGCAGCTTACAGGGGCGGGAGCAGTACTTC.

V usage is TRBV7-2 and J usage is TRBJ2-7; D possibly corresponds to TRBD2 (5 bases). Deletions cut 1 base from V and 5 bases from J, with 12 bases between. The CDR3 has 14 residues. Germline CDR1 reads SGHTA; CDR2 reads FQGNSA. The CDR3 protein is CASSLGPGSHEQYF. Here the CDR3 DNA reads TGTGCCAGCAGCTTAGGTCCGGGGAGCCACGAGCAGTACTTC. Full variable domain (outside the CDR3, taken from reference TRBV7-2 and TRBJ2-7): GAGVSQSPSNKVTEKGKDVELRCDPISGHTALYWYRQSLGQGLEFLIYFQGNSAPDKSGLPSDRFSAERTGGSVSTLTIQRTQQEDSAVYLCASSLGPGSHEQYFGPGTRLTVT.

A single count supports this clone. J is TRBJ1-2 and V is TRBV6-5; tentative D call: TRBD1 (5 bases). Germline V CDR1 and CDR2: MNHEY, SVGAGI. CDR3 length: 14 amino acids. V shed 0 bases and J shed 4 bases, with 9 bases lying between them. The CDR3 nucleotides read TGTGCCAGCAGTTACTCGGCGACAGCCTATGGCTACACCTTC. This codes for CASSYSATAYGYTF.

This chain connects TRBV7-8 to TRBJ2-1; D may be TRBD2 (5 bases). This CDR3 has 15 amino acids. Germline V gives CDR1 SGHVS, CDR2 FQNEAQ. V lost 3 bases and J lost 8, with 17 bases in between. CDR3 nucleotide sequence: TGTGCCAGCAGCTTGTTGGACTCTTGGTCGGATGAGCAGTTCTTC. Residues: CASSLLDSWSDEQFF.

The sample holds a few counts of this clone. This chain links TRBV6-4 with TRBJ1-2; possible D gene TRBD1, 6 bases. The CDR3 loop spans 14 amino acids. Germline CDR1 MRHNA, CDR2 SNTAGT. Trimming took 6 bases from V and 3 from J, leaving 14 bases between them. CDR3 DNA sequence: TGTGCCAGCAGCCCACAGGGAGGGGACTATGGCTACACCTTC. Encoded protein: CASSPQGGDYGYTF.

The rearrangement uses TRBV15 and TRBJ2-1; tentatively, D is TRBD2 (6 bases). The CDR3 is 15 amino acids. V was trimmed by 0 bases and J by 9 bases, leaving 15 bases between them. Germline V gives CDR1 LNHNV, CDR2 YYDKDF (reference sequence). The CDR3 bases are TGTGCCACCAGCAGAGATAGGTCGGGAGTTGGTGAGCAGTTCTTC. Protein sequence: CATSRDRSGVGEQFF.

DNA of the CDR3: TGTGCCAGCAGCTTGAGGGCGGGCCGGGAGACCCAGTACTTC. Translated, it gives CASSLRAGRETQYF. This chain uses TRBV5-4 with TRBJ2-5, with D perhaps matching TRBD2 (5 bases). With 1 base removed from V and 5 bases from J, the gap between germline ends came to 12 bases. Germline-derived CDR1 and CDR2 are SGHNT and YYREEE (reference sequence). The CDR3 is 14 residues long. Complete variable domain (other parts from reference TRBV5-4 and TRBJ2-5): ETGVTQSPTHLIKTRGQQVTLRCSSQSGHNTVSWYQQALGQGPQFIFQYYREEENGRGNFPPRFSGLQFPNYSSELNVNALELDDSALYLCASSLRAGRETQYFGPGTRLLVL.

This chain uses TRBV2 with TRBJ1-2, with TRBD1 as a possible D gene (5 bases). CDR1 is SNHLY, CDR2 FYNNEI, per germline. CDR3 size: 14 residues. V dropped 0 bases and J dropped 5 bases, with 10 bases sitting between them. CDR3 DNA: TGTGCCAGCAGTGAAGCGTCCAGGGTATATGGCTACACCTTC. Residues: CASSEASRVYGYTF. Together with reference TRBV2 and TRBJ1-2, the CDR3 gives the full variable domain: EPEVTQTPSHQVTQMGQEVILRCVPISNHLYFYWYRQILGQKVEFLVSFYNNEISEKSEIFDDQFSVERPDGSNFTLKIRSTKLEDSAMYFCASSEASRVYGYTFGSGTRLTVV.

The J gene is TRBJ2-3, the V gene TRBV15, with 10 bases aligning to TRBD2. Germline CDR1 reads LNHNV; CDR2 reads YYDKDF (reference sequence). The CDR3 runs 22 residues. Germline trimming cut 1 base from V and 0 bases from J; bases unmatched to any gene: 19. The CDR3 DNA sequence: TGTGCCACCAGCAGAGTAGGCTCAACTAAGCCTGGACTAGCGGAAAGCACAGATACGCAGTATTTT. Translation: CATSRVGSTKPGLAESTDTQYF.

The V gene is TRBV6-5, the J gene TRBJ1-5; the D is unclear. Germline V CDR1 and CDR2: MNHEY, SVGAGI. The CDR3 covers 14 residues. V was clipped by 7 bases and J by 3 bases, with 13 bases between them. The CDR3 DNA is TGTGCCAGCAAGCCGCCGGAGGCCAATCAGCCCCAGCATTTT. Translating it yields CASKPPEANQPQHF.

The chain combines TRBV5-6 with TRBJ2-7; 8 bases line up with TRBD1. From germline, CDR1 is SGHDT and CDR2 YYEEEE. Trimming at V came to 3 bases and at J to 3 bases, leaving 8 bases not matched to a gene. The CDR3 covers 15 residues. The CDR3, as DNA: TGTGCCAGCAGCTCACAACCGGGACAGGACTACGAGCAGTACTTC. Its translation is CASSSQPGQDYEQYF.

V is TRBV29-1 and J is TRBJ1-2, with D possibly matching TRBD1 (5 bases). This CDR3 has 13 residues. V lost 4 bases, J lost 2 bases, and 11 bases lay in between. Germline values: CDR1 SQVTM, CDR2 ANQGSEA. The CDR3 loop is CSVGQRLNYGYTF. Written as DNA, the CDR3 is TGCAGCGTTGGACAGAGACTGAACTATGGCTACACCTTC.

The rearrangement joins TRBV9 to TRBJ2-5; 11 bases align to TRBD2. In germline, CDR1 is SGDLS, CDR2 YYNGEE. V dropped 0 bases and J dropped 8; count of bases not matched to a gene: 3. There are 14 residues in the CDR3. The CDR3 is CASSVGLAGFTQYF. The CDR3 DNA sequence: TGTGCCAGCAGCGTAGGACTAGCGGGGTTCACCCAGTACTTC.

The chain is built from TRBV9 and TRBJ2-3; TRBD2 aligns across 7 bases. The CDR3 covers 15 residues. V lost 3 bases and J lost 4; bases outside the gene matches: 8. From germline, CDR1 is SGDLS and CDR2 YYNGEE. As DNA, the CDR3 is TGTGCCAGCAGCGGTAGCGGGTCTCGTGCAGATACGCAGTATTTT. It codes for CASSGSGSRADTQYF.

The rearrangement uses TRBV19 and TRBJ2-3, with 11 bases matching TRBD2. Germline V gives CDR1 LNHDA, CDR2 SQIVND (reference sequence). The length of the CDR3 is 18 residues. Trimming removed 5 bases from V and 2 bases from J; junction bases left unmatched: 12. Here the CDR3 reads CASSGTSGGHPSTDTQYF. Here the CDR3 DNA reads TGTGCCAGTAGTGGAACTAGCGGGGGCCACCCTTCCACAGATACGCAGTATTTT.

The chain is built from TRBV6-1 and TRBJ2-7, with D possibly being TRBD1 (6 bases). V lost 6 bases and J 0 bases, leaving 12 bases between the germline ends. There are 14 residues in the CDR3. Germline loops: CDR1 MNHNS, CDR2 SASEGT. In nucleotides, the CDR3 is TGTGCCAGCAGAAGGACAGAAAGCTCCTACGAGCAGTACTTC. This encodes CASRRTESSYEQYF.

V and J are TRBV15 and TRBJ2-5; D possibly corresponds to TRBD1 (5 bases). The DNA end is more similar to TRBJ2-7, so the J call may be wrong. The germline CDR1 and CDR2 sequences are LNHNV and YYDKDF (reference sequence). CDR3 length: 15 residues. The CDR3 nucleotides are TGTGCCACCAGCAGAGAACGAATAGGGGTGGACGAGCAGTACTTC. Its protein is CATSRERIGVDEQYF.

The genes are TRBV6-5 and TRBJ2-7; D remains unclear. V lost 5 bases and J 4 bases, leaving 9 bases between the germline ends. Germline lookup yields CDR1 MNHEY and CDR2 SVGAGI. This CDR3 region has 12 residues. The CDR3: CASSQDTYEQYF. DNA of the CDR3: TGTGCCAGCAGTCAAGACACGTACGAGCAGTACTTC.

This chain uses TRBV7-9 with TRBJ2-5, with 7 positions matching TRBD2. V shed 4 bases, J shed 1 base, and the junction held 15 bases outside the gene matches. Germline V lookup: CDR1 SEHNR, CDR2 FQNEAQ (reference sequence). The CDR3 spans 18 residues. The DNA of the CDR3 is TGTGCCAGCAGCTGGGGGGGTTGGGTTGAGCATGCCCAAGAGACCCAGTACTTC. Its protein product is CASSWGGWVEHAQETQYF.